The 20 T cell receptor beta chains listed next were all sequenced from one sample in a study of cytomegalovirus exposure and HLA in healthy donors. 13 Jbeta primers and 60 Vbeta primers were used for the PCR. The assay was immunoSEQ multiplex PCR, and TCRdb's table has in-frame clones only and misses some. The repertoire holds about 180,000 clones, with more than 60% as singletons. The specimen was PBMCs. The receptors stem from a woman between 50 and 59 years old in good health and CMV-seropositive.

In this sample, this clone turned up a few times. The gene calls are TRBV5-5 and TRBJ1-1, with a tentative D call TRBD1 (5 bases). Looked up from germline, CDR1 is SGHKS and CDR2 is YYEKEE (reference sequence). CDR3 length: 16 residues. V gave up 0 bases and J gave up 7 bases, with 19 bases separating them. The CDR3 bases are TGTGCCAGCAGCTTGGGGGGGGGTAGGGGTTTAAGTGAAGCTTTCTTT. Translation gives CASSLGGGRGLSEAFF.

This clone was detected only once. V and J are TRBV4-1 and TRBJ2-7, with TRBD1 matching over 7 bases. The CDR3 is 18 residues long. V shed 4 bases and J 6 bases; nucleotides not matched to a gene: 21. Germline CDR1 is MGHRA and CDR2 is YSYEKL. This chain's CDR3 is CASSRSDASVYGTAEQYF. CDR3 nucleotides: TGCGCCAGCAGCCGTTCCGACGCCTCCGTGTATGGGACAGCCGAGCAGTACTTC.

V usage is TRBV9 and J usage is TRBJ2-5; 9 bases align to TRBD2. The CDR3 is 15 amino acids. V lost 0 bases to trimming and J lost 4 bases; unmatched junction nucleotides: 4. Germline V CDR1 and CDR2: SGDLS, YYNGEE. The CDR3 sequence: CASSVGGGAAETQYF. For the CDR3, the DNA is TGTGCCAGCAGCGTAGGCGGGGGGGCCGCAGAGACCCAGTACTTC.

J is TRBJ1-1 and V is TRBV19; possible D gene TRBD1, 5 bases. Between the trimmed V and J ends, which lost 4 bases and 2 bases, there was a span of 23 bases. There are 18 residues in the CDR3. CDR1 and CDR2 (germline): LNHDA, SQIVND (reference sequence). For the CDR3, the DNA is TGTGCCAGTAGTAATATGGGGCCGGGGGTAAAGGAAAACACTGAAGCTTTCTTT. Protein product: CASSNMGPGVKENTEAFF.

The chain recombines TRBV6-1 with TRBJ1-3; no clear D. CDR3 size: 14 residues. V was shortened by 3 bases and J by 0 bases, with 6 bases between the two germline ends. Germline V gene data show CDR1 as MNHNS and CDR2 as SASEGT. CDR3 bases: TGTGCCAGCAGTGAGCTAGGCTCTGGAAACACCATATATTTT. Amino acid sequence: CASSELGSGNTIYF.

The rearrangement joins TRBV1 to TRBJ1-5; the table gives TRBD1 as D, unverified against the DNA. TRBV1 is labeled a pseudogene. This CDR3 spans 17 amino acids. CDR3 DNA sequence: TGCACCAGCAGCCAAGATTTTAGGCCATTCCCGCCAGGGCCCCAGCATTTT. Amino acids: CTSSQDFRPFPPGPQHF.

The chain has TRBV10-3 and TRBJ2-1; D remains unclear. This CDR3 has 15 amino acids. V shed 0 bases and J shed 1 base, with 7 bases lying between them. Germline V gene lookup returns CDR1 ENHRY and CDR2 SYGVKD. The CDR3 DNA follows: TGTGCCATCAGTGAGTCCATGGAGTCCTACAATGAGCAGTTCTTC. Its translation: CAISESMESYNEQFF.

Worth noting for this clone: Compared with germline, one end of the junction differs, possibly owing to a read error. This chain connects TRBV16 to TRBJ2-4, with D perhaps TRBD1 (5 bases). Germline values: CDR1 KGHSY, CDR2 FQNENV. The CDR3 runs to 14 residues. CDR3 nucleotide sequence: TGTGCCAGCAGCCAACAGGGCCTCAGAAACAGTCAGTACTTC. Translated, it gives CASSQQGLRNSQYF. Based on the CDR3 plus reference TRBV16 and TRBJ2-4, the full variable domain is GEEVAQTPKHLVRGEGQKAKLYCAPIKGHSYVFWYQQVLKNEFKFLISFQNENVFDETGMPKERFSAKCLPNSPCSLEIQATKLEDSAVYFCASSQQGLRNSQYFGAGTRLSVL.

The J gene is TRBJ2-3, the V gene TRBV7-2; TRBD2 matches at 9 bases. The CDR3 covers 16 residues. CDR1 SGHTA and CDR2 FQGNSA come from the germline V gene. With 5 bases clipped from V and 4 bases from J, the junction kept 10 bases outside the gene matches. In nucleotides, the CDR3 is TGTGCCAGCAGCCTGGGACTAGCAAAGGGTGCAGATACGCAGTATTTT. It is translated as CASSLGLAKGADTQYF.

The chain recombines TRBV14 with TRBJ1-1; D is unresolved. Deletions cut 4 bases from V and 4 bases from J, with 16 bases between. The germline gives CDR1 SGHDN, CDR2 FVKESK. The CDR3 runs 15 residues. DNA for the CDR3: TGTGCCAGCAGCCCAAGTCTGGGTCGCGGCACTGAAGCTTTCTTT. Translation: CASSPSLGRGTEAFF. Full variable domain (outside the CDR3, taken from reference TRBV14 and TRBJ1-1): EAGVTQFPSHSVIEKGQTVTLRCDPISGHDNLYWYRRVMGKEIKFLLHFVKESKQDESGMPNNRFLAERTGGTYSTLKVQPAELEDSGVYFCASSPSLGRGTEAFFGQGTRLTVV.

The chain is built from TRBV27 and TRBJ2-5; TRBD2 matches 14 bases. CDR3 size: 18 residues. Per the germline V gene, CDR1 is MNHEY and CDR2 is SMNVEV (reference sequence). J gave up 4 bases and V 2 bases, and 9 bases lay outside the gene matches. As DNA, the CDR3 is TGTGCCAGCAGTTTAAGACTAGCGGGAGGGCCCGGAGGAGAGACCCAGTACTTC. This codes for CASSLRLAGGPGGETQYF.

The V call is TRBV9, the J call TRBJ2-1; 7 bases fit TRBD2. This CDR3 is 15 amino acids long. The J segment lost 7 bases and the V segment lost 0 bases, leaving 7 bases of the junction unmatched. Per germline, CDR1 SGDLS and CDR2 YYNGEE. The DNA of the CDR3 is TGTGCCAGCAGCGTAGATGGGCAGGGAGGGAATGAGCAGTTCTTC. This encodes CASSVDGQGGNEQFF. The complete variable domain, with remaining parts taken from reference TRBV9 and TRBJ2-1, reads DSGVTQTPKHLITATGQRVTLRCSPRSGDLSVYWYQQSLDQGLQFLIQYYNGEERAKGNILERFSAQQFPDLHSELNLSSLELGDSALYFCASSVDGQGGNEQFFGPGTRLTVL.

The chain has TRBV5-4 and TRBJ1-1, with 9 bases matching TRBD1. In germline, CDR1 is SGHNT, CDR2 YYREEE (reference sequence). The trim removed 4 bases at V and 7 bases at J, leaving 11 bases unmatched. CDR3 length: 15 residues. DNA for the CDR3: TGTGCCAGCAGCCCAACAGGGGGCGCAGGGATTGAAGCTTTCTTT. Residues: CASSPTGGAGIEAFF.

The CDR3 loop reads CASSQEHPYGGGGNTIYF. The CDR3 DNA follows: TGCGCCAGCAGCCAAGAGCACCCCTACGGGGGGGGAGGAAACACCATATATTTT. The chain uses TRBV4-3 and TRBJ1-3; a weak D match, TRBD1 (5 bases). Per germline, CDR1 LGHNA and CDR2 YSLEER. The CDR3 sequence is 18 residues long. The germline V and J ends were trimmed by 0 bases and 4 bases, with 19 bases remaining between them.

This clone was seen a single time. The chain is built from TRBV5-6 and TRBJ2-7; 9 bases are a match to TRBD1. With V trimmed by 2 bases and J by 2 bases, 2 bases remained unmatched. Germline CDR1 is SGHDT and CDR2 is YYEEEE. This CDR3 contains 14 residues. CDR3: CASSFGTGTYEQYF. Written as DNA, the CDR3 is TGTGCCAGCAGCTTCGGGACAGGGACCTACGAGCAGTACTTC.

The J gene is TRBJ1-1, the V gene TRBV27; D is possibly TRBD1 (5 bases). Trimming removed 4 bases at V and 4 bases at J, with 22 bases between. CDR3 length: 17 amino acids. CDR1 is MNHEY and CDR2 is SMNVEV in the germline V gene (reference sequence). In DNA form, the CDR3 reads TGTGCCAGCAGTTCGTCGAAACAGGAGGGGTGGGTCACTGAAGCTTTCTTT. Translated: CASSSSKQEGWVTEAFF.

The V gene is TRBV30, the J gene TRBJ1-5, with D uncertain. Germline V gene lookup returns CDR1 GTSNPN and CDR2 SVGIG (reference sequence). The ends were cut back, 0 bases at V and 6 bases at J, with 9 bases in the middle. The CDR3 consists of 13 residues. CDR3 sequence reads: CAWSVDSGQPQHF. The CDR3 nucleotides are TGTGCCTGGAGTGTCGATAGCGGTCAGCCCCAGCATTTT.

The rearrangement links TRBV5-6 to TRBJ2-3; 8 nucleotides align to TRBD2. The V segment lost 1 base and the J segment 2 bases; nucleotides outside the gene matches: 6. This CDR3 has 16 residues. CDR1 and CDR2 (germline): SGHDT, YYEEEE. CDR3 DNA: TGTGCCAGCAGCTTGTTTCGAGCGGGAGACACAGATACGCAGTATTTT. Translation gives CASSLFRAGDTDTQYF.

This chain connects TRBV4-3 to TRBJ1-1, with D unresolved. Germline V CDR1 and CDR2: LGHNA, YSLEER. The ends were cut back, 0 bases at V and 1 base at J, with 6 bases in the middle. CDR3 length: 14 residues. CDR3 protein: CASSQDLANTEAFF. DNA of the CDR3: TGCGCCAGCAGCCAAGATCTGGCGAACACTGAAGCTTTCTTT.

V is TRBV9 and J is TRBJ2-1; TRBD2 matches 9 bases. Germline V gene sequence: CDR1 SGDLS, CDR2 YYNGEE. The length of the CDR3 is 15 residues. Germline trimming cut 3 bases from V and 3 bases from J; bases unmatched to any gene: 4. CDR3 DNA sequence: TGTGCCAGCAGCGGTAGCGGGAGTATCTACAATGAGCAGTTCTTC. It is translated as CASSGSGSIYNEQFF.